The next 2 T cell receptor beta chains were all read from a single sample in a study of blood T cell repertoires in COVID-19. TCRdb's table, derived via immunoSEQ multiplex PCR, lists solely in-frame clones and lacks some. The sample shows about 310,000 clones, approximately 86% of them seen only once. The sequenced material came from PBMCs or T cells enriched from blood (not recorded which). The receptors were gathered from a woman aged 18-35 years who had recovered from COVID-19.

CDR3 in amino acids: CSVELAGGLDEQYF. Here the CDR3 DNA reads TGCAGCGTTGAATTAGCGGGGGGGCTCGACGAGCAGTACTTC. The chain joins TRBV29-1 to TRBJ2-7; TRBD2 matches 11 bases. Germline V gene lookup returns CDR1 SQVTM and CDR2 ANQGSEA. The CDR3 totals 14 residues. With V trimmed by 2 bases and J by 5 bases, 5 bases remained unmatched.

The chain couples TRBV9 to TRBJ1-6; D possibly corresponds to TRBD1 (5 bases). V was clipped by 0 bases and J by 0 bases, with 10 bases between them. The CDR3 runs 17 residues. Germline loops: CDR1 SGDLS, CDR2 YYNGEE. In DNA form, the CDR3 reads TGTGCCAGCAGCGTAGCTGACAGAAGCTCCTATAATTCACCCCTCCACTTT. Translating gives CASSVADRSSYNSPLHF. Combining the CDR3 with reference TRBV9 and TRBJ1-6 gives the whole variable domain DSGVTQTPKHLITATGQRVTLRCSPRSGDLSVYWYQQSLDQGLQFLIQYYNGEERAKGNILERFSAQQFPDLHSELNLSSLELGDSALYFCASSVADRSSYNSPLHFGNGTRLTVT.